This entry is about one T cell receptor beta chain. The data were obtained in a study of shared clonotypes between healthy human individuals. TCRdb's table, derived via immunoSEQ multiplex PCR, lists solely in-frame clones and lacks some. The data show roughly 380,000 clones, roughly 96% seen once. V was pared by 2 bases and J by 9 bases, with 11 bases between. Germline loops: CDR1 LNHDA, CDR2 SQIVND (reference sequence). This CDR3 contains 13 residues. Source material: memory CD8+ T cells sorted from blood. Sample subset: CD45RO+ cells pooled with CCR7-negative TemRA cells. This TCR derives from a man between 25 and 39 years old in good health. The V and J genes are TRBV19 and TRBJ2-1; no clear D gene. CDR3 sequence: CASSIRPLGEQFF. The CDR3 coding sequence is TGTGCCAGTAGTATAAGACCCCTTGGTGAGCAGTTCTTC.